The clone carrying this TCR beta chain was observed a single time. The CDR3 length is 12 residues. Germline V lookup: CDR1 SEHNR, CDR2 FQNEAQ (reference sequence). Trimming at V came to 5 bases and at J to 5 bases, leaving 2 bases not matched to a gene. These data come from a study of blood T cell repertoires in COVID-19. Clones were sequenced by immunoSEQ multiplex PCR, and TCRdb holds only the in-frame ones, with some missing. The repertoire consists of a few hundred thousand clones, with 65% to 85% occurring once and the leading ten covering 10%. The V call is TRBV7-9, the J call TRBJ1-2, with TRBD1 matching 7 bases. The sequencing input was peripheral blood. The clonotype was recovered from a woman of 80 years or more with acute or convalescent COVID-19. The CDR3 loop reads CASSGDSYGYTF. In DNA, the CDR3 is TGTGCCAGCAGCGGGGACAGTTATGGCTACACCTTC. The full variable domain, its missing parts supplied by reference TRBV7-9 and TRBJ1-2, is DTGVSQNPRHKITKRGQNVTFRCDPISEHNRLYWYRQTLGQGPEFLTYFQNEAQLEKSRLLSDRFSAERPKGSFSTLEIQRTEQGDSAMYLCASSGDSYGYTFGSGTRLTVV.